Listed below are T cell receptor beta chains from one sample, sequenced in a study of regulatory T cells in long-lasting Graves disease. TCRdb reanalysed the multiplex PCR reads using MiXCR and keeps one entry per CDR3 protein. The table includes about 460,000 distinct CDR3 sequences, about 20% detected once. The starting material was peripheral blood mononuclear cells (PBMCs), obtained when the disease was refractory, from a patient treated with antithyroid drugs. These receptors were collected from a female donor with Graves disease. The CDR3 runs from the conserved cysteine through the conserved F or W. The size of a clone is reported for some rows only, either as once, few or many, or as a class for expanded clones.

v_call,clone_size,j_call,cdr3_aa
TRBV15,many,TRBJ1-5,CATSRDVAGHQPQHF
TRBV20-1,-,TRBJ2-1,CSGTSGGYEQFF
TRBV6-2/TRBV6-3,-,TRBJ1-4,CAGTWGTNEKLFF
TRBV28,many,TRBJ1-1,CASTSRGHFRPYTEAFF
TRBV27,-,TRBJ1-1,CASRRQGITEAFF
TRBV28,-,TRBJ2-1,CASRFMQAGGYNEQFF
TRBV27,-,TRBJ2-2,CASRSELGSGELFF
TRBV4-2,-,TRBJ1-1,CASSQESNRYTEAFF
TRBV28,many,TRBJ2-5,CAGATGAGETQYF
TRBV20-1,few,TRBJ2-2,CSARRGENTGELFF
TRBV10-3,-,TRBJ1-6,CAISESDIGSPLHF
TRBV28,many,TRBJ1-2,CASSLNPTGAGYTF
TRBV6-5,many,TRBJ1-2,CASSYSVKVYGYTF
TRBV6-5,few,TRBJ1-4,CASSYSMGSWGEKLFF
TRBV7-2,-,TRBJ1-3,CASSLDKGPGNTIYF
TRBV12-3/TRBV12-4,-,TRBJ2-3,CASSTRRITDTQYF
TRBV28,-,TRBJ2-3,CASSIQDPDTQYF
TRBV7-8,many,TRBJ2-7,CASSLERAYEQYF
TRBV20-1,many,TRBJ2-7,CSATPLTSGRVDNYEQYF
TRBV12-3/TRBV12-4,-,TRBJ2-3,CASSSGTGRADTQYF
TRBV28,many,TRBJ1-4,CASSSPTAGNEKLFF
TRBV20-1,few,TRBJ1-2,CSARAPGGQHYGYTF
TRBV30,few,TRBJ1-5,CAWSVGLDQPQHF
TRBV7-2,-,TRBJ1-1,CASSQDLQNTEAFF
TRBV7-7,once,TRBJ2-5,CASSPGLGFGFQYF
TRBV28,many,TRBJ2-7,CAGGRGNEQYF
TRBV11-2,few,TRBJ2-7,CASSSIRGTPQQYF
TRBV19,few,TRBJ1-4,CASTTGQFKEKLFF
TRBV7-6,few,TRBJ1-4,CASSSQGREDEKLFF
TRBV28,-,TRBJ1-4,CASSTGTGSAKLFF
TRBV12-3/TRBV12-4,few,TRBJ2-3,CASSFGLAGNTDTQYF
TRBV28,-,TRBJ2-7,CANSPRRDYLYEQYF
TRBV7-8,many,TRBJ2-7,CASSPRAQGEQYF
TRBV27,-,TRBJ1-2,CASTNRPLGGGGYTF
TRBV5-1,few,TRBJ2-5,CASKFRGQETQYF
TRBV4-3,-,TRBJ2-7,CASSQGDGEQYF
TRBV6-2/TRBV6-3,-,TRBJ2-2,CASSYSMRDANTGELFF
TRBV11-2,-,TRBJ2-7,CASSWGGQDTYEQYF
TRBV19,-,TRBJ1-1,CASSTSRTGKLTEAFF
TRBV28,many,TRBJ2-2,CASSFVRGRSTGELFF
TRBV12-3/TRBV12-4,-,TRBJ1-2,CASSTTGIDYGYTF
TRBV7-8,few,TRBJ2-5,CASSETSGSQETQYF
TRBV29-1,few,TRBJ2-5,CSTRATPVETQYF
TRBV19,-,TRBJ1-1,CASSMKGINTEAFF
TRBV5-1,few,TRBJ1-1,CASREDRGTEAFF
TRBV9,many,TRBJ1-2,CASSAQRVGYTF